This T cell receptor (beta chain) was documented in a study of CD8 T cells in ankylosing spondylitis. Study-wide points: The study identified a TCR beta motif of about eight highly homologous variants that appeared characteristic of ankylosing spondylitis blood. Disease-associated clonotypes exhibited CD8+ identity and were relatively infrequent in peripheral blood. Certain motif variants had earlier appeared in reactive arthritis synovial fluid and blood.

Notes on this clonotype: The antigen is not known.

V was cut by 4 bases and J by 7 bases, with 15 bases left in between. This CDR3 contains 14 residues. Germline values: CDR1 SGHRS, CDR2 YFSETQ. TCRdb re-derived calls from the 5' RACE reads in MiXCR, one entry per CDR3 protein. The table lists about 360,000 distinct CDR3 sequences, roughly 22% of them singletons. This clonotype was obtained from a male donor with ankylosing spondylitis or in good health (not recorded which). Sequenced material: blood, either unsorted or a sorted T cell fraction (not recorded which). The J gene is TRBJ2-1, the V gene TRBV5-1; TRBD1 might be the D (6 bases). CDR3 bases: TGCGCCAGCAGCCTGCTGGGGGCCGGGAATGAGCAGTTCTTC. This gives the protein CASSLLGAGNEQFF.